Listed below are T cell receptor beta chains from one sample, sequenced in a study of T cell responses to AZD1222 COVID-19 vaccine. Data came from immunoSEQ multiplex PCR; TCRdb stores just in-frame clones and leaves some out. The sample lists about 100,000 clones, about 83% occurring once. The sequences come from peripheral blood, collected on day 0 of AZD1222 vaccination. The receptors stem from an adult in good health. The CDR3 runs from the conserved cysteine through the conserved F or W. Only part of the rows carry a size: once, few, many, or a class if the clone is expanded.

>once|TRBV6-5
CASRPVLGRGGAFF
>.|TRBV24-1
CATSDLVGQYF
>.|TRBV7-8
CASSLDRNQPQHF
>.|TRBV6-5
CASSYSGKEDQPQHF
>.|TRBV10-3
CATGPGLADEQYF
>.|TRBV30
CAWSGLAYEQYF
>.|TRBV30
CAWSASSRGRGDGELFF
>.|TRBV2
CASSEGPEQYF
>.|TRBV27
CASSLSGTKGDEQYF
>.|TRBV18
CASSPDRVGYTF
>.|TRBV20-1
CSASVIAGVGGSYNEQFF
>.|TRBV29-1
CSVRDRSRNTEAFF
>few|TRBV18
CASSVTGLKGVMNTEAFF
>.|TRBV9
CASSVAPGLASTYNEQFF
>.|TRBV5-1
CASSLGDRGGTFF
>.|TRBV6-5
CASIPGPTFGEQFF
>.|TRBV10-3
CAISPGTSGNHEQYF
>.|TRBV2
CASWRLNTEAFF
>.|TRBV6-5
CASSKAETSTDTQYF
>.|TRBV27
CASRGTVNDEQYF
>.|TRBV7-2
CASSFPMGLAGRTYEQYF
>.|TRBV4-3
CASSQEGGLAPYNEQFF
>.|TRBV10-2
CASGPGASLGMETQYF
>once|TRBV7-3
CASSQALGGRNEQFF
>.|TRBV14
CASSQGSNSPLHF
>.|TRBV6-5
CASSSDDRGYTF
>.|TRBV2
CASSPGLAFEKLFF
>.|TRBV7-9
CASSLAGTDYGYTF
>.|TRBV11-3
CASSWGVSSYEQYF
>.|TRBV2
CASRPKSGGKSYEQYF
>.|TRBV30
CASLGLSSYEQYF